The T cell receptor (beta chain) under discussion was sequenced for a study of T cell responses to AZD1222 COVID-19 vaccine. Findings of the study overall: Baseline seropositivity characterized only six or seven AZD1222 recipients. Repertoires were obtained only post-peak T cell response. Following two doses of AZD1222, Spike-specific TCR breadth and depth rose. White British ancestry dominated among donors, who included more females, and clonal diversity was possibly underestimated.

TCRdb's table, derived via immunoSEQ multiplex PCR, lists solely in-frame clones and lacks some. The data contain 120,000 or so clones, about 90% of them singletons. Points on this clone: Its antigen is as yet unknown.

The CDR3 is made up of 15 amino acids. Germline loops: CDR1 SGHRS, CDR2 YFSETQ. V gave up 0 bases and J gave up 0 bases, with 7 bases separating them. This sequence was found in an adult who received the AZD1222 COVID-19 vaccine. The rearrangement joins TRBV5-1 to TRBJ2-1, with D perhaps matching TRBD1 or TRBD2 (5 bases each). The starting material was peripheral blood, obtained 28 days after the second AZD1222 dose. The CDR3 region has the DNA TGCGCCAGCAGCTTGGGGGGGAGCTCCTACAATGAGCAGTTCTTC. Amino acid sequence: CASSLGGSSYNEQFF.